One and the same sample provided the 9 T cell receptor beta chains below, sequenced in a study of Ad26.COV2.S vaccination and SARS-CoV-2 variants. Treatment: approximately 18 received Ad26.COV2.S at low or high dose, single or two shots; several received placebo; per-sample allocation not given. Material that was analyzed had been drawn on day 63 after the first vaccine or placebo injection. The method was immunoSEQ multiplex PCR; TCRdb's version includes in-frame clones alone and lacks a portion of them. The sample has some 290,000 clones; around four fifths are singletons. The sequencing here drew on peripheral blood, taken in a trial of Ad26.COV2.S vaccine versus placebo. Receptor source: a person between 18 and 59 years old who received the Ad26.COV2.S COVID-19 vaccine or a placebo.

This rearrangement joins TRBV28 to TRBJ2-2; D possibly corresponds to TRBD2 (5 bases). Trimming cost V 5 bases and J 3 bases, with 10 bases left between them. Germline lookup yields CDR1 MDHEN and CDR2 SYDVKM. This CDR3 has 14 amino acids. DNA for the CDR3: TGTGCCAGCAGTCTAGCCGGGGACACCGGGGAGCTGTTTTTT. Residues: CASSLAGDTGELFF.

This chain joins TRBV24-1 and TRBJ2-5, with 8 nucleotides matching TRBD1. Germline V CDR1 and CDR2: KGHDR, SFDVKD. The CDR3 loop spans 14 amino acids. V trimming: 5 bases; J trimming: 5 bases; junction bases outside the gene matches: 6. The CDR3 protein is CATSVTGVRETQYF. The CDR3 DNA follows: TGTGCCACCAGTGTGACAGGGGTGCGGGAGACCCAGTACTTC.

CDR3 sequence reads: CAWSVRKWGESTEAFF. CDR3 in DNA: TGTGCCTGGAGTGTACGGAAGTGGGGCGAGAGCACTGAAGCTTTCTTT. The V gene is TRBV30, the J gene TRBJ1-1; D possibly corresponds to TRBD1 (5 bases). Trimming pared 0 bases from V and 4 bases from J, leaving 18 bases between. The CDR3 extends over 16 amino acids. Germline CDR1 reads GTSNPN; CDR2 reads SVGIG (reference sequence).

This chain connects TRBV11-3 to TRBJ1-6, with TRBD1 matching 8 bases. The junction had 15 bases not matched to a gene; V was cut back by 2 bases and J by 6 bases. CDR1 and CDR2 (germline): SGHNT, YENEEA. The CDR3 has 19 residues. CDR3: CASSLPPQQGVPLNSPLHF. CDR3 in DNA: TGTGCCAGCAGCTTACCTCCACAACAGGGGGTTCCGCTTAATTCACCCCTCCACTTT.

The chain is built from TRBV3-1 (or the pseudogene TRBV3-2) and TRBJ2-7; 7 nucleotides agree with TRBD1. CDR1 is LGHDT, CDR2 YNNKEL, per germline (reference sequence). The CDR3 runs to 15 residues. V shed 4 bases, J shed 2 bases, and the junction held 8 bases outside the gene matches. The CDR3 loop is CASSRQTGWAYEQYF. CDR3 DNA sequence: TGTGCCAGCAGCCGCCAGACAGGGTGGGCCTACGAGCAGTACTTC.

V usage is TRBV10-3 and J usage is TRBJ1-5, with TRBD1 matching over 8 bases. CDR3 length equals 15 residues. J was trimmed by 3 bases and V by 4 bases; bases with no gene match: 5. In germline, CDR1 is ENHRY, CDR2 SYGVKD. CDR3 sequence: CAISGGTGDNQPQHF. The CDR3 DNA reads TGTGCCATCAGTGGAGGGACAGGAGACAATCAGCCCCAGCATTTT.

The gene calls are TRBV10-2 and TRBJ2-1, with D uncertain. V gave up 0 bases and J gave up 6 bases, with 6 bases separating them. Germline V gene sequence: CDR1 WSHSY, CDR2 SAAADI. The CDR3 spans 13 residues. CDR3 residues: CASSESATNEQFF. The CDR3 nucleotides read TGCGCCAGCAGTGAGTCGGCTACCAATGAGCAGTTCTTC.

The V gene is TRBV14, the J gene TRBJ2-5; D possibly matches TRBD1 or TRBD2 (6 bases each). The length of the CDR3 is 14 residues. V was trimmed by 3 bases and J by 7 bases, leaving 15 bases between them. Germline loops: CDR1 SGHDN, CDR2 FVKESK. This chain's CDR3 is CASSHSGARGTQYF. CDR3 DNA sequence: TGTGCCAGCAGCCACTCGGGAGCCAGGGGGACCCAGTACTTC.

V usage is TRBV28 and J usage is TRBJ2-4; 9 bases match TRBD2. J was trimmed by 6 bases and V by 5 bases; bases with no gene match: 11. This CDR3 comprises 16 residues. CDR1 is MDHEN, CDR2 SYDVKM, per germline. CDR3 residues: CASSPTTGRGGNIQYF. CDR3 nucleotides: TGTGCCAGCAGTCCAACGACAGGGCGGGGGGGAAACATTCAGTACTTC.